This T cell receptor (beta chain) was captured by sequencing in a study of control samples from healthy donors and cancer patients. CDR3 size: 14 residues. V lost 0 bases, J lost 12 bases, and 15 bases lay in between. Germline loops: CDR1 SGHTA, CDR2 FQGNSA. Measured with immunoSEQ multiplex PCR; TCRdb has only the in-frame clones, and not every one. The sample carries about 220,000 clones, roughly 94% recorded once. V usage is TRBV7-2 and J usage is TRBJ2-1; unclear D gene. The sequence was collected from a man aged 45 to 65 in good health. The sequenced material came from blood. The CDR3: CASSLASSLAGQFF. The CDR3, as DNA: TGTGCCAGCAGCTTAGCATCTTCGTTAGCAGGGCAGTTCTTC.